These T cell receptor beta chains were read from a single sample in a study of persistence of HIV-infected CD4 T cells. For these TCRs, the target antigens are not known. The assay was immunoSEQ multiplex PCR, and TCRdb's table has in-frame clones only and misses some. The sample shows over 60,000 clones, roughly 75% of them seen only once. Sample: CD4+ T cells sorted from PBMCs after roughly 18-hour stimulation, taken from a patient who received antiretroviral therapy. Receptors originate from an adult man with HIV who was CMV-seropositive. The CDR3 runs from the conserved cysteine through the conserved F or W. The D gene is left open where the match is weak. Clone size, where shown, is once, few, many, or a class for clones that have expanded.

j_call clone_size v_call d_call cdr3_aa cdr3_nt
TRBJ1-1 - TRBV6-4 - CASKDTEAFF TGTGCCAGTAAGGACACTGAAGCTTTCTTT
TRBJ1-5 - TRBV6-5 TRBD1 CASSGQGWNQPQHF TGTGCCAGCAGCGGACAGGGGTGGAATCAGCCCCAGCATTTT
TRBJ1-1 few TRBV12-3/TRBV12-4 - CASSTGSEAFF TGTGCCAGCAGTACAGGCTCTGAAGCTTTCTTT
TRBJ2-3 - TRBV7-9 - CASSSPRGDARDTQYF TGTGCCAGCAGCTCCCCCAGGGGAGATGCCCGGGATACGCAGTATTTT
TRBJ1-2 - TRBV7-9 - CASSLGGERLANYGYTF TGTGCCAGCAGCTTAGGAGGAGAGAGGCTAGCTAACTATGGCTACACCTTC
TRBJ2-1 few TRBV6-6 - CASKRDGPHNEQFF TGTGCCAGCAAACGAGATGGGCCCCACAATGAGCAGTTCTTC
TRBJ1-1 - TRBV19 TRBD1 CASSKDRGNTEAFF TGTGCCAGTAGTAAGGACAGGGGGAACACTGAAGCTTTCTTT
TRBJ1-4 - TRBV27 TRBD1 CASSRGQGYTNEKLFF TGTGCCAGCAGCCGGGGACAGGGATATACTAATGAAAAACTGTTTTTT
TRBJ1-1 - TRBV9 - CASSVDRDTAEAFF TGTGCCAGCAGCGTAGACAGGGACACCGCTGAAGCTTTCTTT
TRBJ1-3 - TRBV18 - CASSLRGAYSGNTIYF TGTGCCAGCTCACTAAGGGGGGCCTACTCTGGAAACACCATATATTTT
TRBJ1-2 - TRBV4-1 - CASSQQGMTNYGYTF TGCGCCAGCAGCCAACAGGGGATGACTAACTATGGCTACACCTTC
TRBJ2-2 - TRBV7-3 - CASSINPGGLGGELFF TGTGCCAGCAGCATTAATCCAGGGGGACTGGGCGGGGAGCTGTTTTTT
TRBJ1-4 - TRBV6-5 - CASSYSSRSNEKLFF TGTGCCAGCAGTTACTCGTCCCGCTCTAATGAAAAACTGTTTTTT
TRBJ1-3 - TRBV7-6 - CASSLTANSGNTIYF TGTGCCAGCAGCTTAACAGCTAACTCTGGAAACACCATATATTTT
TRBJ2-2 - TRBV5-1 - CASSPVPAGELFF TGCGCCAGCAGCCCGGTTCCGGCCGGGGAGCTGTTTTTT